This record looks at one T cell receptor beta chain sequence and its context. Its specificity is unknown. The PCR had 60 Vbeta and 13 Jbeta primers. TCRdb keeps only in-frame clones here, not all; method: immunoSEQ multiplex PCR. The table includes 150,000 to 200,000 clones, approximately 84% detected once. Germline V lookup: CDR1 GTSNPN, CDR2 SVGIG (reference sequence). V lost 4 bases and J 3 bases, leaving 15 bases between the germline ends. The CDR3 contains 14 residues. The data were taken from a study of cytomegalovirus exposure and HLA in healthy donors. Study-wide points: According to reports, the classifier identified cytomegalovirus status with high specificity and sensitivity. It was about 150 TCR beta chains that were listed as cytomegalovirus-associated. Later analysis demonstrated an association between a missense DCLRE1C variant and TCR beta V- and J-gene trimming.

The source is a girl aged 10 to 17 in good health and CMV-seropositive. The V and J genes are TRBV30 and TRBJ2-5; maybe TRBD2 (6 bases). The sample was PBMCs. The CDR3 protein is CAWTKAPSEETQYF. The DNA for the CDR3 is TGTGCCTGGACCAAGGCCCCTAGCGAAGAGACCCAGTACTTC.